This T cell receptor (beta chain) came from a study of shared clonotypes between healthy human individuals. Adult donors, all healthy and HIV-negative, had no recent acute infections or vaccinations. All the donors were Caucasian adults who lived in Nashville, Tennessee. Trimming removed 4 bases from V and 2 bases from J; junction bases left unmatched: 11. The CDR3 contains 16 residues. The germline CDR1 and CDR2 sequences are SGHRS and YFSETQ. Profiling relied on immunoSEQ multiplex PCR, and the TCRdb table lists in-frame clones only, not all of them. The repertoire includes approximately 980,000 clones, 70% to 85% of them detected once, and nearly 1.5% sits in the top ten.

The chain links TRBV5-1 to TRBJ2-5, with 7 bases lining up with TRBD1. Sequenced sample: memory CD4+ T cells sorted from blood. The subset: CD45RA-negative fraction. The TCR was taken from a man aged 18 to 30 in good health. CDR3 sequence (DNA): TGCGCCAGCAGCCGGGCCGGAGACAGGGTACAAGAGACCCAGTACTTC. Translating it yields CASSRAGDRVQETQYF. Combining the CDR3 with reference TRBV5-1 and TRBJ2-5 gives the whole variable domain KAGVTQTPRYLIKTRGQQVTLSCSPISGHRSVSWYQQTPGQGLQFLFEYFSETQRNKGNFPGRFSGRQFSNSRSEMNVSTLELGDSALYLCASSRAGDRVQETQYFGPGTRLLVL.